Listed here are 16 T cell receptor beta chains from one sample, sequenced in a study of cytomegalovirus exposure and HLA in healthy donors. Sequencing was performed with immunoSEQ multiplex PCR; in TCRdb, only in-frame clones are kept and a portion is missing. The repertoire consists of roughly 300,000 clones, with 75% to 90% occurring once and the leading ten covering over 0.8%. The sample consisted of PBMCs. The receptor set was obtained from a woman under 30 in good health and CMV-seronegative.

In DNA form, the CDR3 reads TGTGCCAGCAGCGGACAGGGGGCCCTGGAGACCCAGTACTTC. It codes for CASSGQGALETQYF. The chain has TRBV9 and TRBJ2-5; TRBD1 agrees at 10 bases. This CDR3 is built from 14 residues. Germline assignment: CDR1 SGDLS and CDR2 YYNGEE. With V trimmed by 3 bases and J by 5 bases, 4 bases remained unmatched.

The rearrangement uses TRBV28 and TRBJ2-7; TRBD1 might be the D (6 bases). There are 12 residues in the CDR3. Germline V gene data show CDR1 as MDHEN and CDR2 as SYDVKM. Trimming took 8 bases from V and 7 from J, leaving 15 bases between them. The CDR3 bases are TGTGCCAGCGGGGGCCTTCCCGAGGAGCAGTACTTC. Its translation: CASGGLPEEQYF.

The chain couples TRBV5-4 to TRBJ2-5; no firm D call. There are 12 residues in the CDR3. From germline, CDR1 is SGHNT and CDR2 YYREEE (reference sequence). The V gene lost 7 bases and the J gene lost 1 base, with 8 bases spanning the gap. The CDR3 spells CASGLGQETQYF. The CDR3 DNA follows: TGTGCCAGCGGGCTGGGCCAAGAGACCCAGTACTTC.

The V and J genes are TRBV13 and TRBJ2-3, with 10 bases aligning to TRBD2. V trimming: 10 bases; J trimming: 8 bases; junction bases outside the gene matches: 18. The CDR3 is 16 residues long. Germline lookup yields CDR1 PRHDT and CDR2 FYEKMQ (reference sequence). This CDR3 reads CATSEELAGDEGTQYF. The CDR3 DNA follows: TGTGCCACCTCCGAAGAGCTAGCGGGAGACGAAGGTACGCAGTATTTT.

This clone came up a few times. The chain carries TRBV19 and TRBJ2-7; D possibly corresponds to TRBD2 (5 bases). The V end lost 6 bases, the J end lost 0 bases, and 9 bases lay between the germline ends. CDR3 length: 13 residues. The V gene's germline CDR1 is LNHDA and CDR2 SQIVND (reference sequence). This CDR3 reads CASSGMGSYEQYF. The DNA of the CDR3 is TGTGCCAGTAGCGGGATGGGCTCCTACGAGCAGTACTTC.

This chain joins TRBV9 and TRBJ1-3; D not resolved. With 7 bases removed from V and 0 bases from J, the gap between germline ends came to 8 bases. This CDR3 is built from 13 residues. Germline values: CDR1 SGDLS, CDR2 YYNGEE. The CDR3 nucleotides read TGTGCCAGCTCAGCGATCTCTGGAAACACCATATATTTT. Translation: CASSAISGNTIYF.

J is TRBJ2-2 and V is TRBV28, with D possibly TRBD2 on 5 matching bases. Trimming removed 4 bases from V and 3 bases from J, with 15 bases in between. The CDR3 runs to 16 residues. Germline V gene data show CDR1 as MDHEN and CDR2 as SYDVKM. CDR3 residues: CASSSPASRDTGELFF. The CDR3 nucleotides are TGTGCCAGCAGTTCCCCGGCTAGCCGGGACACCGGGGAGCTGTTTTTT.

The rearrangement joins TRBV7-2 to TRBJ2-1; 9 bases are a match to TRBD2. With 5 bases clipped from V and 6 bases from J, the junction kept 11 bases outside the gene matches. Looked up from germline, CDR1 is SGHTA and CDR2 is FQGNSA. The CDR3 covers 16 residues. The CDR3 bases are TGTGCCAGCAGCCTCCCCCTAGCGGGGACGGCCAATGAGCAGTTCTTC. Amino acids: CASSLPLAGTANEQFF.

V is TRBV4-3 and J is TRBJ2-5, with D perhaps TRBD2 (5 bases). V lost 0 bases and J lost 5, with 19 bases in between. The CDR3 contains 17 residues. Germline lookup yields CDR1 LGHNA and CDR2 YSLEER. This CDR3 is CASSQDFKGPRGETQYF. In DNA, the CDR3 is TGCGCCAGCAGCCAAGATTTCAAGGGCCCGCGAGGGGAGACCCAGTACTTC.

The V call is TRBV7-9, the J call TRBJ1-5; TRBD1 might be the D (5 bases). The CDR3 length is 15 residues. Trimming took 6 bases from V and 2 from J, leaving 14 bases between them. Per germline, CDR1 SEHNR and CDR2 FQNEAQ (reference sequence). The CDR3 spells CASSSGIYGNQPQHF. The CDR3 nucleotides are TGTGCCAGCAGTTCAGGGATTTATGGCAATCAGCCCCAGCATTTT.

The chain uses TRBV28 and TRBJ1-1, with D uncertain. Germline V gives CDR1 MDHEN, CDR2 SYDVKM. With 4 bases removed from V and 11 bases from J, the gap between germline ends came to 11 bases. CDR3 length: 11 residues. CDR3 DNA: TGTGCCAGCAGTTCCCTAGAGGCGGCTTTCTTT. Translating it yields CASSSLEAAFF.

CDR3 amino acids: CSSLEREAYNEQFF. The CDR3 coding sequence is TGCAGCAGCCTGGAGCGGGAGGCTTACAATGAGCAGTTCTTC. The J gene is TRBJ2-1, the V gene TRBV29-1, with 9 bases aligning to TRBD2. Germline V CDR1 and CDR2: SQVTM, ANQGSEA. The CDR3 sequence is 14 residues long. J gave up 4 bases and V 8 bases, and 9 bases lay outside the gene matches.

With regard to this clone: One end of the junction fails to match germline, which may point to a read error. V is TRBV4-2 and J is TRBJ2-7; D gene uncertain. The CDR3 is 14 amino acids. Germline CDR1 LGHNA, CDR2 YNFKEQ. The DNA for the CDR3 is TGTGCCAGCAGCGAAGAAAATGCGGTAGACGAGCAGTACTTC. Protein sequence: CASSEENAVDEQYF.

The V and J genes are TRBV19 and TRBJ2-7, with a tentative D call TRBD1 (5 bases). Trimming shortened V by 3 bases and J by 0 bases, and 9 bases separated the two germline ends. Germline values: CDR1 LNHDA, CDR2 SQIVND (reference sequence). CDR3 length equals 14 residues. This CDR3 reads CASSMWGNSYEQYF. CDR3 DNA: TGTGCCAGTAGTATGTGGGGCAACTCCTACGAGCAGTACTTC. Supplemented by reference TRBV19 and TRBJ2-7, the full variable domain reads DGGITQSPKYLFRKEGQNVTLSCEQNLNHDAMYWYRQDPGQGLRLIYYSQIVNDFQKGDIAEGYSVSREKKESFPLTVTSAQKNPTAFYLCASSMWGNSYEQYFGPGTRLTVT.

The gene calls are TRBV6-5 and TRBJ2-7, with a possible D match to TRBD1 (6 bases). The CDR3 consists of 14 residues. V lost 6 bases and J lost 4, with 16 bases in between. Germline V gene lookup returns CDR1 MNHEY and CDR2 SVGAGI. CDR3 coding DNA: TGTGCCAGCAGCCTAACAGGGAACTCTTACGAGCAGTACTTC. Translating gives CASSLTGNSYEQYF.

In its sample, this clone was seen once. The CDR3 region is CASSLAGVGYNEQFF. CDR3 DNA sequence: TGTGCCAGTAGTCTAGCGGGAGTGGGTTACAATGAGCAGTTCTTC. The chain couples TRBV19 to TRBJ2-1, with 10 bases identical to TRBD2. The CDR3 has 15 residues. Germline-derived CDR1 and CDR2 are LNHDA and SQIVND (reference sequence). The J segment lost 4 bases and the V segment lost 5 bases, leaving 5 bases of the junction unmatched.